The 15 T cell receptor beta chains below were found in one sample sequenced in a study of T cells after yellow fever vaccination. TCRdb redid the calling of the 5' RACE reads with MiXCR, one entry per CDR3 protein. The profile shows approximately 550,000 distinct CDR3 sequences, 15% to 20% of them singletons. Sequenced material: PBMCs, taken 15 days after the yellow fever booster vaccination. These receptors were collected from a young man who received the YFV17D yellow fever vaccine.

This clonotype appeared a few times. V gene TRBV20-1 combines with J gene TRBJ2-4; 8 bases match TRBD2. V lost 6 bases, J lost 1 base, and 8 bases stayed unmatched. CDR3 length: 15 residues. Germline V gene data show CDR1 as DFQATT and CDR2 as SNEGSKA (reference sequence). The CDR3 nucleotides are TGCAGTGCAGACCAGCGGGAGTCGGCCAAAAACATTCAGTACTTC. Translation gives CSADQRESAKNIQYF.

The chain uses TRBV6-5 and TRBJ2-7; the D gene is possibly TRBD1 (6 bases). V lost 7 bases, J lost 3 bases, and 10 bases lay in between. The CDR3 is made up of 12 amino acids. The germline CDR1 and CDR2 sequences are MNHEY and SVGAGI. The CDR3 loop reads CASTSDSYEQYF. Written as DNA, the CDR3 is TGTGCCAGCACCTCGGACAGCTACGAGCAGTACTTC.

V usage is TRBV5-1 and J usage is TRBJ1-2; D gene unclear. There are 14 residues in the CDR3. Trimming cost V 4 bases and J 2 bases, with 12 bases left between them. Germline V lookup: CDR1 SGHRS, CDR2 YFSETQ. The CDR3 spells CASSPRLGNYGYTF. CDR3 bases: TGCGCCAGCAGCCCTCGCCTGGGGAACTATGGCTACACCTTC. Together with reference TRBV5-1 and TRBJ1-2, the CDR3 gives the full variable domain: KAGVTQTPRYLIKTRGQQVTLSCSPISGHRSVSWYQQTPGQGLQFLFEYFSETQRNKGNFPGRFSGRQFSNSRSEMNVSTLELGDSALYLCASSPRLGNYGYTFGSGTRLTVV.

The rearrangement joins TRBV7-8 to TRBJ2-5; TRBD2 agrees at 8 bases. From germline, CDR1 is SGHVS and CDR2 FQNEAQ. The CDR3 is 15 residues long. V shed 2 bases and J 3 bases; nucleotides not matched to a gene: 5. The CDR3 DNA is TGTGCCAGCAGCTTAAGGGAGACTAGCGAAGAGACCCAGTACTTC. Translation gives CASSLRETSEETQYF.

The DNA for the CDR3 is TGCAGTGCTCTAGCTCTCGATGAGCAGTTCTTC. As protein: CSALALDEQFF. The V and J genes are TRBV20-1 and TRBJ2-1; TRBD2 is a possible D gene (5 bases). The germline gives CDR1 DFQATT, CDR2 SNEGSKA (reference sequence). V was clipped by 5 bases and J by 8 bases, with 10 bases between them. This CDR3 contains 11 residues.

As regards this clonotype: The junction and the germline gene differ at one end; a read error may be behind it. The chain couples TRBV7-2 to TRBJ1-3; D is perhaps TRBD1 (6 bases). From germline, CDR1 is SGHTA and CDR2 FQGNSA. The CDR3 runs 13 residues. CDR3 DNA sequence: TGTGCCAGCAGCTTTTCCCCGGGGGACACCAAATATTTT. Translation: CASSFSPGDTKYF.

CDR3 amino acids: CASSVVTQTLYEQYF. In DNA form, the CDR3 reads TGTGCCAGCAGCGTAGTCACTCAAACCCTATACGAGCAGTACTTC. The chain is built from TRBV9 and TRBJ2-7, with D uncertain. The V end lost 0 bases, the J end lost 4 bases, and 14 bases lay between the germline ends. The germline V gene encodes CDR1 SGDLS and CDR2 YYNGEE. CDR3 size: 15 residues.

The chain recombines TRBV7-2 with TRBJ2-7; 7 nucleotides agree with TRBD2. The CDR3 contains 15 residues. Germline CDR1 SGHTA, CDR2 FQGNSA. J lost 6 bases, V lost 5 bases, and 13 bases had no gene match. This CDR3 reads CASSPRPGGSGEQYF. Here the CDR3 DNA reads TGTGCCAGCAGCCCCCGCCCCGGGGGGAGTGGCGAGCAGTACTTC.

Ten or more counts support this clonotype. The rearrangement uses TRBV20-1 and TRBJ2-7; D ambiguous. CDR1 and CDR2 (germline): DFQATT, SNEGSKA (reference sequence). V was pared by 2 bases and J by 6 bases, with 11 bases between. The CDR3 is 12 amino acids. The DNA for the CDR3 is TGCAGTGCTAGATCGGCCACGGTCGAGCAGTACTTC. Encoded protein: CSARSATVEQYF.

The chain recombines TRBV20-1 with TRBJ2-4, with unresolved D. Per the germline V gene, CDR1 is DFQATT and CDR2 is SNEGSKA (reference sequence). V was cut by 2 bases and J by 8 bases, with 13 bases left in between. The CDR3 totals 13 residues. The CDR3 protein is CSARRGGVHIQYF. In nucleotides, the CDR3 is TGCAGTGCTAGACGCGGTGGAGTGCACATTCAGTACTTC.

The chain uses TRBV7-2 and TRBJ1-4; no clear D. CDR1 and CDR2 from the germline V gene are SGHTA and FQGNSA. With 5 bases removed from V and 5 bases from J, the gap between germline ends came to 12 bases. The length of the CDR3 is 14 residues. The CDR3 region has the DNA TGTGCCAGCAGCCCCGGCAGGCGCAATGAAAAACTGTTTTTT. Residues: CASSPGRRNEKLFF.

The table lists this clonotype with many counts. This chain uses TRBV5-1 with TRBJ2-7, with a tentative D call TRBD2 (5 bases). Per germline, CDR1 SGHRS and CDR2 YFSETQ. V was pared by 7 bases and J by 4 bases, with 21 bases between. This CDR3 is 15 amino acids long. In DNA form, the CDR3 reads TGCGCCAGCCAGCGGTCAGCCGGCCCGGCGTACGAGCAGTACTTC. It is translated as CASQRSAGPAYEQYF. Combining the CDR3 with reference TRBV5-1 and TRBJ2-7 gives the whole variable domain KAGVTQTPRYLIKTRGQQVTLSCSPISGHRSVSWYQQTPGQGLQFLFEYFSETQRNKGNFPGRFSGRQFSNSRSEMNVSTLELGDSALYLCASQRSAGPAYEQYFGPGTRLTVT.

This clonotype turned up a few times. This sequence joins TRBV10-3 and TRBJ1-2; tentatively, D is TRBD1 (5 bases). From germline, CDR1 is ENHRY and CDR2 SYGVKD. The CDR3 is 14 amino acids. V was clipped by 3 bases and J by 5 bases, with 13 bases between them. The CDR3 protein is CAISDRGILYGYTF. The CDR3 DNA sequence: TGTGCCATCAGTGATCGGGGCATCCTATATGGCTACACCTTC.

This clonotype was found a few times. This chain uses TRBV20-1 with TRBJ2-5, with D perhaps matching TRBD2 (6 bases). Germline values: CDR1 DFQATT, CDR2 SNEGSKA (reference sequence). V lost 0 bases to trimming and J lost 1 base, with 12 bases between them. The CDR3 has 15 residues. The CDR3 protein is CSAREPSGAQETQYF. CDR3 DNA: TGCAGTGCTAGAGAGCCCTCGGGAGCCCAAGAGACCCAGTACTTC.

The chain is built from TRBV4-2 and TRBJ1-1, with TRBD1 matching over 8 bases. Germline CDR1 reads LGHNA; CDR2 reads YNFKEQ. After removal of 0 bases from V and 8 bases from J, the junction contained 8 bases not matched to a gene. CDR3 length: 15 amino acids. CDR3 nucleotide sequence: TGTGCCAGCAGCCAAGATGACAGGGGACACCAAGAAGCTTTCTTT. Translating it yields CASSQDDRGHQEAFF.